This record looks at one TCR beta chain sequence and its context. The antigen remains undetermined. This sample is drawn from a study of shared clonotypes between healthy human individuals. Study outcomes and limitations: Clonotype sharing levels among donors were expected to vary with sequencing depth.

It was at deep level that the assay was run. The data were produced by immunoSEQ multiplex PCR, yet TCRdb's version contains in-frame clones alone and is incomplete. Of about 600,000 clones in the sample, about 98% were seen once. CD45RO-negative cells were positively selected for CCR7, leaving out terminally differentiated effector memory CD45RA+ cells. The sequence came from a man aged 25-45 years in good health. Sequenced: naive CD8+ T cells sorted from blood.

As DNA, the CDR3 is TGTGCCAGCAGTTTAGTACAGGGGGCGGATGAGCAGTTCTTC. Encoded protein: CASSLVQGADEQFF. The chain employs TRBV27 and TRBJ2-1; 9 positions agree with TRBD1. Germline V gene lookup returns CDR1 MNHEY and CDR2 SMNVEV (reference sequence). The J segment lost 8 bases and the V segment lost 2 bases, leaving 4 bases of the junction unmatched. The CDR3 loop spans 14 amino acids.